The T cell receptor beta chain described here comes from a study of CD8 T cells in ankylosing spondylitis. The study's findings and limits: There was a TCR beta motif, made of roughly eight highly homologous variants, that appeared characteristic of ankylosing spondylitis blood.

Trimming pared 0 bases from V and 2 bases from J, leaving 8 bases between. This CDR3 comprises 15 residues. The germline V gene has CDR1 SNHLY and CDR2 FYNNEI. TCRdb processed the 5' RACE reads anew with MiXCR; each CDR3 protein has one entry. Of a few hundred thousand distinct CDR3 sequences listed, around 18% are singletons. About this clonotype: Its target is unknown.

Sequencing was performed on blood, either unsorted or a sorted T cell fraction (not recorded which). The rearrangement links TRBV2 to TRBJ1-3; D perhaps matches TRBD1 (6 bases). The receptor's source is a male donor with ankylosing spondylitis. The CDR3 loop reads CASSEAPGAGNTIYF. CDR3 DNA sequence: TGTGCCAGCAGTGAAGCACCAGGGGCTGGAAACACCATATATTTT.